The clone carrying this T cell receptor (beta chain) was found a few times. The sample belongs to a study of spatial heterogeneity in lung cancer. A distinct unique molecular identifier was carried by each TCR cDNA molecule. TCRdb recomputed calls from the 5' RACE reads with MiXCR, one row per CDR3 protein. The sample holds some 46,000 distinct CDR3 sequences; 12% are singletons and the top ten take more than 25%. The CDR3 has 14 residues. Per the germline V gene, CDR1 is MNHNY and CDR2 is SVGAGI (reference sequence). V was trimmed by 6 bases and J by 1 base, leaving 12 bases between them. As to time point: blood at routine non-recurrence follow-up after resection.

The sequence was obtained from a male donor with early-stage non-small cell lung cancer. The chain joins TRBV6-6 to TRBJ1-1; TRBD1 is a possible D gene (5 bases). This specimen was PBMCs, taken at follow-up. Here the CDR3 reads CASSDRGKNTEAFF. The CDR3 DNA reads TGTGCCAGCAGCGATCGGGGGAAGAACACTGAAGCTTTCTTT.